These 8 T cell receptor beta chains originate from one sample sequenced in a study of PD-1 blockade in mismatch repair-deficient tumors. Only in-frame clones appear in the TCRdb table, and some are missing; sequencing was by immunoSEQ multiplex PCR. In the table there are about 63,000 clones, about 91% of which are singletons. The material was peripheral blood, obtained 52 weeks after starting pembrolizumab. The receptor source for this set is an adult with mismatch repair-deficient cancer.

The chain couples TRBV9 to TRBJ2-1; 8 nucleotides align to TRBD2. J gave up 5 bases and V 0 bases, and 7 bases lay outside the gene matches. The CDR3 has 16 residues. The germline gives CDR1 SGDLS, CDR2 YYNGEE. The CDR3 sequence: CASSVASLAENNEQFF. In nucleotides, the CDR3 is TGTGCCAGCAGCGTAGCCTCACTAGCGGAAAACAATGAGCAGTTCTTC.

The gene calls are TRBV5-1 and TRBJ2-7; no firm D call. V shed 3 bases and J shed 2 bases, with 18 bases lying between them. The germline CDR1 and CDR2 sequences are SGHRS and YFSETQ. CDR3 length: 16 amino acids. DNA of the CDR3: TGCGCCAGCAGCTACACTTACAGCGAATCGGCCTACGAGCAGTACTTC. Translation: CASSYTYSESAYEQYF.

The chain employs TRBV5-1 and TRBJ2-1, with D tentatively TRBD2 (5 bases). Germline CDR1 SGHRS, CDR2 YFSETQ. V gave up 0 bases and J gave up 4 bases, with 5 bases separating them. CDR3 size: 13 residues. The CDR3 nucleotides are TGCGCCAGCAGCTTGGGGACTTACAATGAGCAGTTCTTC. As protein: CASSLGTYNEQFF.

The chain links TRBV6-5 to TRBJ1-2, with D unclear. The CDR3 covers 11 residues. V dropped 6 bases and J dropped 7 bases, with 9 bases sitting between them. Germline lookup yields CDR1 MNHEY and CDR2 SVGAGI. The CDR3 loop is CASRTSRGYTF. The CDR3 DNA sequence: TGTGCCAGCAGAACCTCCCGTGGCTACACCTTC.

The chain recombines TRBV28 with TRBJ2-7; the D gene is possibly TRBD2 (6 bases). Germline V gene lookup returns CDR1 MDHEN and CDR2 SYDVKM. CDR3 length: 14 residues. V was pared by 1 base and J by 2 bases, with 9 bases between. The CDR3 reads CASSLSTSTYEQYF. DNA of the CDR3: TGTGCCAGCAGTTTATCAACTAGCACCTACGAGCAGTACTTC.

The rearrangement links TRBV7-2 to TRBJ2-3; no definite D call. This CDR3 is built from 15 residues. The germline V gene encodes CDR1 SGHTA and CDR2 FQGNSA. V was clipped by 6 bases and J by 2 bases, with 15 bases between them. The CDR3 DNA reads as TGTGCCAGCAGTCAATGGTCAATCCCCACAGATACGCAGTATTTT. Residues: CASSQWSIPTDTQYF. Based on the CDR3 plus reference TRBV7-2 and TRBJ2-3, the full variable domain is GAGVSQSPSNKVTEKGKDVELRCDPISGHTALYWYRQSLGQGLEFLIYFQGNSAPDKSGLPSDRFSAERTGGSVSTLTIQRTQQEDSAVYLCASSQWSIPTDTQYFGPGTRLTVL.

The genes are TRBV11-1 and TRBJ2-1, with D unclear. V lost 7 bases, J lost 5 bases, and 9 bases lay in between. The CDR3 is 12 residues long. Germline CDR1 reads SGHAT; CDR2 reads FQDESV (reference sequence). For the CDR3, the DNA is TGTGCCAGCACATCTTACGACAATGAGCAGTTCTTC. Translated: CASTSYDNEQFF.

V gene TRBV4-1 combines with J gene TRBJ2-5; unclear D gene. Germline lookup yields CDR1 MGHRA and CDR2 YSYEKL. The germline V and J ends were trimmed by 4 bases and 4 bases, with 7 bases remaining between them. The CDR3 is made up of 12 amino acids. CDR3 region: CASSPNAETQYF. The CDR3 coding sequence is TGCGCCAGCAGCCCCAACGCAGAGACCCAGTACTTC.